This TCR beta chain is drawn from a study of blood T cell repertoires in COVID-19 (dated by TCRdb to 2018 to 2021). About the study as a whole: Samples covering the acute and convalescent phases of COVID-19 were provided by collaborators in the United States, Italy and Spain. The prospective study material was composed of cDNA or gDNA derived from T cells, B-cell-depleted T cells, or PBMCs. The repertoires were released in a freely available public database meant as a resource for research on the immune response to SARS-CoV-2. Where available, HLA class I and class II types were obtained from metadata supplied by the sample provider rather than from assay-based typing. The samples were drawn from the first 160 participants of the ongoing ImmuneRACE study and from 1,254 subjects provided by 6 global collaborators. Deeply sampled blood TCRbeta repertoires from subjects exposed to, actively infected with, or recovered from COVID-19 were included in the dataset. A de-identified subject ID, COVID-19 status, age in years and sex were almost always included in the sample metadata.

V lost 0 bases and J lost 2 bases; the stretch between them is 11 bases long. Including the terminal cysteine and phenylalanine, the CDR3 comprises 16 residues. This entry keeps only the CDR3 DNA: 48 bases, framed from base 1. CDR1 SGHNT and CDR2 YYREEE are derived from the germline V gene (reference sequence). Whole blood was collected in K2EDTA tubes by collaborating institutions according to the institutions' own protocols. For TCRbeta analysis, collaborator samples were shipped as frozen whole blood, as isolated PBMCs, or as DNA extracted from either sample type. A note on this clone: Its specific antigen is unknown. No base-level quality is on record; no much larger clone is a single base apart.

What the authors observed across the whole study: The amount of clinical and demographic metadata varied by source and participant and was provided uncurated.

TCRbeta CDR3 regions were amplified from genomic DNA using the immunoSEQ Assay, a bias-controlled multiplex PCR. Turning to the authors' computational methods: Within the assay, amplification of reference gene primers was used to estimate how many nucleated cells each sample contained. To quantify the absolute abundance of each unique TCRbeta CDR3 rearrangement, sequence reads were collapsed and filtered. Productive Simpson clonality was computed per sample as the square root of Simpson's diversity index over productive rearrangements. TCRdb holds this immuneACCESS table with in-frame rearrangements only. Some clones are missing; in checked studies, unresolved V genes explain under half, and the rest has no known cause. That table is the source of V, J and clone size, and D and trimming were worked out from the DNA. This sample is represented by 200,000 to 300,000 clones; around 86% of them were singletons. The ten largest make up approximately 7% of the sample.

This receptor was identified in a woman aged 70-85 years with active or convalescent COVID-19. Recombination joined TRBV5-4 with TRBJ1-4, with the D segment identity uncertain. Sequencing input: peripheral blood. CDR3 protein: CASSLVGGATNEKLFF. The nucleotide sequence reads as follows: TGTGCCAGCAGCTTGGTTGGAGGTGCGACTAATGAAAAACTGTTTTTT.